The clone carrying this TCR beta chain was counted between two and nine times. Its antigen is not known. This entry is derived from a study of beta chain features in type 1 diabetes. Study-level results: Among all four CD4+ subsets, Type 1 diabetes patients had TCRB CDR3s that were moderately but significantly shorter.

Since all of the isolated RNA was reverse transcribed, expressed TCRB transcripts were what got sequenced. Clones were read by immunoSEQ multiplex PCR, and TCRdb kept only the in-frame ones, dropping some. The repertoire holds around 250,000 clones, with approximately 15% as singletons. The receptor's source is a man in his thirties or forties with type 1 diabetes. Sequencing was performed on naive CD4+ T cells from blood.

CDR3 nucleotides: TGCGCCAGCAGCCAGCCCTTAATCACAGGGGAGCAGTACTTC. Its translation is CASSQPLITGEQYF. The chain uses TRBV5-1 and TRBJ2-7; possible D gene TRBD1, 6 bases. With 4 bases removed from V and 7 bases from J, the gap between germline ends came to 18 bases. The CDR3 loop spans 14 amino acids. Germline values: CDR1 SGHRS, CDR2 YFSETQ.